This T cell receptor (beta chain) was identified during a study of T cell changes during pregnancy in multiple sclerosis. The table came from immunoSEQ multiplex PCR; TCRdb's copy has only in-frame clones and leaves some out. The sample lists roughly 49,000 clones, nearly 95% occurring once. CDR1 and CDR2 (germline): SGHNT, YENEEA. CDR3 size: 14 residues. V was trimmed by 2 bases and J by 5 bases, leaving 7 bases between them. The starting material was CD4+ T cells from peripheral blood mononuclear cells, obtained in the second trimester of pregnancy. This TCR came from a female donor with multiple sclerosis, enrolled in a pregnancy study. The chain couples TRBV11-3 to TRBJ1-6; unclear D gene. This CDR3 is CASSLNSNNSPLHF. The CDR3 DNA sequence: TGTGCCAGCAGCTTAAACAGTAATAATTCACCCCTCCACTTT.